The TCR beta chain described here comes from a study of blood T cell repertoires in COVID-19. This clone was observed a handful of times. Clinical history as reported by participants underpinned cohort assignment. Data came from immunoSEQ multiplex PCR; TCRdb stores just in-frame clones and leaves some out. The repertoire holds a few hundred thousand clones, with roughly 84% as singletons. Sequenced: PBMCs or T cells enriched from blood (not recorded which). This TCR was recovered from a woman in her forties or fifties who had been exposed to COVID-19.

This chain's CDR3 is CASSLNGQGDQPQHF. The DNA for the CDR3 is TGTGCCAGCAGTCTAAACGGACAGGGCGATCAGCCCCAGCATTTT. The rearrangement uses TRBV27 and TRBJ1-5; TRBD1 agrees at 8 bases. In germline, CDR1 is MNHEY, CDR2 SMNVEV (reference sequence). With 5 bases clipped from V and 5 bases from J, the junction kept 8 bases outside the gene matches. The CDR3 has 15 residues.